The TCR beta chain described here comes from a study of blood T cell repertoires in COVID-19. Participants came from 20 to 25 US areas, aged roughly 18 to 100 years. In the authors' workflow: Amplifying reference gene primers gave estimates of nucleated cell counts. The data were produced by immunoSEQ multiplex PCR, yet TCRdb's version contains in-frame clones alone and is incomplete. Clonal size and the V and J genes are those of that table, whereas D and trimming came from the DNA. The data hold 220,000 or so clones, with 90% observed a single time. V was clipped by 5 bases and J by 4 bases; unmatched bases: 5. Germline V gives CDR1 SGHTA, CDR2 FQGNSA. There are 15 residues in the CDR3.

The sequence derives from a man younger than 45 who had been exposed to COVID-19. The chain joins TRBV7-2 to TRBJ2-1, with TRBD2 matching over 10 bases. The sequencing sample was made of PBMCs or T cells enriched from blood (not recorded which). In DNA form, the CDR3 reads TGTGCCAGCAGCCCGCAGACTAGCGGGTACAATGAGCAGTTCTTC. It encodes CASSPQTSGYNEQFF.